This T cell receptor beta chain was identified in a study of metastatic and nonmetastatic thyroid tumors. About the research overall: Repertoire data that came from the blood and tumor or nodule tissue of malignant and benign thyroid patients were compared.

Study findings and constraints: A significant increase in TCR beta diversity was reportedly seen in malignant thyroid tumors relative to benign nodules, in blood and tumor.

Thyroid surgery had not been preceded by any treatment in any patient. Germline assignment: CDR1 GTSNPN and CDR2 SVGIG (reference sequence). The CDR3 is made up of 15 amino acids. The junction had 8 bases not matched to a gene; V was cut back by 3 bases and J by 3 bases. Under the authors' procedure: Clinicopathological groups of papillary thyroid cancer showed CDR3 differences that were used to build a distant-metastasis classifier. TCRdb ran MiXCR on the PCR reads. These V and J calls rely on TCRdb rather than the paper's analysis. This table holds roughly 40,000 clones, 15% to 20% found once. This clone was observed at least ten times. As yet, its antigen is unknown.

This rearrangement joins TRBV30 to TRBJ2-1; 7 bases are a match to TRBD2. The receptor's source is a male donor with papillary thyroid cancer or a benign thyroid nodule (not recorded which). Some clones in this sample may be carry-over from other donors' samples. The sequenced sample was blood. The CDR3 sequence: CAWRGGLADYNEQFF. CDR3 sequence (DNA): TGTGCCTGGAGAGGAGGTCTAGCGGACTACAATGAGCAGTTCTTC.